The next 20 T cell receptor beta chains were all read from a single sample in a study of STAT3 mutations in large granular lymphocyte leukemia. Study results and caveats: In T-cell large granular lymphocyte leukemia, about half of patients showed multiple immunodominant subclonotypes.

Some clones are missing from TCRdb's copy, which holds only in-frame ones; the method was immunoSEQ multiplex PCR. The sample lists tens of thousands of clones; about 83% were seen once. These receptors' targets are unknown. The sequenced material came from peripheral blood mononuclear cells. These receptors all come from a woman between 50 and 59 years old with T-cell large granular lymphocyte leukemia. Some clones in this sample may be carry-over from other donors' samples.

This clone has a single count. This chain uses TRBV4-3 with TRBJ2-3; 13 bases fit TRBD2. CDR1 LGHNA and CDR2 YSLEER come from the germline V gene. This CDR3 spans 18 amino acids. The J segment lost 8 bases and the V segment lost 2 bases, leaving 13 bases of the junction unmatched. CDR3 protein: CASSQHKPGLAGMGTQYF. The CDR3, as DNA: TGCGCCAGCAGCCAACATAAGCCGGGACTAGCGGGAATGGGTACGCAGTATTTT.

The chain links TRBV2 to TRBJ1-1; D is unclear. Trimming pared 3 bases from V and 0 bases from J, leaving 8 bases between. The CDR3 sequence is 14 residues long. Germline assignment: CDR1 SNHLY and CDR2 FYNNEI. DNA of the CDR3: TGTGCCAGCAGTGATCCAGAGATGAACACTGAAGCTTTCTTT. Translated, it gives CASSDPEMNTEAFF.

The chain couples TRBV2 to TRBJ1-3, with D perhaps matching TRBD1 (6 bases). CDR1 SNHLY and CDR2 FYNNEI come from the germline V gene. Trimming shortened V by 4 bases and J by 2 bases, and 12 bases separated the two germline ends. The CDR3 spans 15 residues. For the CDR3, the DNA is TGTGCCAGCAGTGGACAGGTGGTAGCTGGAAACACCATATATTTT. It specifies CASSGQVVAGNTIYF.

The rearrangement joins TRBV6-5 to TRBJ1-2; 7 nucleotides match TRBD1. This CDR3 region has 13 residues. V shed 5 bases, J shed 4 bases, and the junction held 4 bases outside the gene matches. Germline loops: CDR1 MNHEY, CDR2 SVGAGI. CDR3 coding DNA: TGTGCCAGCAGTAGAAACAGGGGCTATGGCTACACCTTC. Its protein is CASSRNRGYGYTF.

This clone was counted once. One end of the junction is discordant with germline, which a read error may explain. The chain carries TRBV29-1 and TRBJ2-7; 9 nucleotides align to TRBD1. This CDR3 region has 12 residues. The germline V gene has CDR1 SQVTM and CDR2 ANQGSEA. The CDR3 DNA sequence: TGCAGCGTAGAAGACAGGGGGGACGAGCAGTACTTC. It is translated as CSVEDRGDEQYF.

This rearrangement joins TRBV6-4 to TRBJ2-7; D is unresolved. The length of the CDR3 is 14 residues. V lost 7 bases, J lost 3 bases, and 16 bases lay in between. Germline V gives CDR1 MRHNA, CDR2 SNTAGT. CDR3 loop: CASNVAHGVYEQYF. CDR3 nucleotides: TGTGCCAGCAATGTGGCCCACGGCGTCTACGAGCAGTACTTC.

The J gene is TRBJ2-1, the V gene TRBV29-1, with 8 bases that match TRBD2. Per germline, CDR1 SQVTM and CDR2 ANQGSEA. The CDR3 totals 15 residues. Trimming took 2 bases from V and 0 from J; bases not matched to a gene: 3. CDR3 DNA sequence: TGCAGCGTTGAAAGGCTAGCGGGCTCCTACAATGAGCAGTTCTTC. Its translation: CSVERLAGSYNEQFF.

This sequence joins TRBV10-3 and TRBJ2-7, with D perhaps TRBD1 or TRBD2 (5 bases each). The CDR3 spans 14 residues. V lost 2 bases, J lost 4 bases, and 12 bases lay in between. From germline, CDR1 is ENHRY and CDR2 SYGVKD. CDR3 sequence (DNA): TGTGCCATCAGTGAGACACACGGGGCGTACGAGCAGTACTTC. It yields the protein CAISETHGAYEQYF.

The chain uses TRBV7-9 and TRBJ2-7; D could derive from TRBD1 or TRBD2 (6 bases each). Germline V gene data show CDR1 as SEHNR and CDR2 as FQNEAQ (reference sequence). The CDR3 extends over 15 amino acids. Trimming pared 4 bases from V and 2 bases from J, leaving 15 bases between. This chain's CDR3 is CASSSSWGATYEQYF. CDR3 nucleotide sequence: TGTGCCAGCAGCTCCAGCTGGGGGGCGACCTACGAGCAGTACTTC.

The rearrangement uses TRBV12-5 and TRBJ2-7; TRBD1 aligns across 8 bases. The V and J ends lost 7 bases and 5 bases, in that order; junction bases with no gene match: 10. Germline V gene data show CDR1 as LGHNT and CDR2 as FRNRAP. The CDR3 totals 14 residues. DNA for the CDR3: TGTGCTAGTGCGAGGGGGACAGGACACGACGAGCAGTACTTC. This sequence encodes CASARGTGHDEQYF.

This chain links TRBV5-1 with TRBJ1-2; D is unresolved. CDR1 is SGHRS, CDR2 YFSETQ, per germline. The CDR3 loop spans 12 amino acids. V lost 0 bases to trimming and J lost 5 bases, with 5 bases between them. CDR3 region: CASSLDEYGYTF. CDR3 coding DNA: TGCGCCAGCAGCTTGGACGAGTATGGCTACACCTTC.

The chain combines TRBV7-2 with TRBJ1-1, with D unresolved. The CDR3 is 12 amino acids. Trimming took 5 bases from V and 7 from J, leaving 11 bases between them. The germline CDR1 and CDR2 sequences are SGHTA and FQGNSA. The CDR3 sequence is CASSLARGEAFF. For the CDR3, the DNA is TGTGCCAGCAGCCTTGCCCGAGGTGAAGCTTTCTTT.

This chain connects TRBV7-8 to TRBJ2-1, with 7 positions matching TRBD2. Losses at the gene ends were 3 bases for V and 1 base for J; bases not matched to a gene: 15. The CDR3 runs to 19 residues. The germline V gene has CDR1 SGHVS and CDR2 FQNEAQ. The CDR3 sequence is CASSFRRSGGVGSYNEQFF. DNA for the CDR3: TGTGCCAGCAGCTTTCGTAGGTCGGGAGGAGTGGGGTCCTACAATGAGCAGTTCTTC. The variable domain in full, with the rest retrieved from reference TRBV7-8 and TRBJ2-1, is GAGVSQSPRYKVAKRGQDVALRCDPISGHVSLFWYQQALGQGPEFLTYFQNEAQLDKSGLPSDRFFAERPEGSVSTLKIQRTQQEDSAVYLCASSFRRSGGVGSYNEQFFGPGTRLTVL.

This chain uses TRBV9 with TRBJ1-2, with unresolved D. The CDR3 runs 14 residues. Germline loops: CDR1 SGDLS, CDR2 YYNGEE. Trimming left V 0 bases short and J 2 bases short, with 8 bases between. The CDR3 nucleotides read TGTGCCAGCAGCGTAGACCTCGGGAACTATGGCTACACCTTC. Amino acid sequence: CASSVDLGNYGYTF. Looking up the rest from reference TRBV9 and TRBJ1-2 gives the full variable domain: DSGVTQTPKHLITATGQRVTLRCSPRSGDLSVYWYQQSLDQGLQFLIQYYNGEERAKGNILERFSAQQFPDLHSELNLSSLELGDSALYFCASSVDLGNYGYTFGSGTRLTVV.

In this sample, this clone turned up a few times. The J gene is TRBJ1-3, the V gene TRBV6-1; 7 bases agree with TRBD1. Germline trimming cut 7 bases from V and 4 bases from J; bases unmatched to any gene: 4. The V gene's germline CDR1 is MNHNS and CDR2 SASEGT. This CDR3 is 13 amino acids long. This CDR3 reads CASTGTAGNTIYF. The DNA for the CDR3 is TGTGCCAGCACTGGGACAGCCGGAAACACCATATATTTT.

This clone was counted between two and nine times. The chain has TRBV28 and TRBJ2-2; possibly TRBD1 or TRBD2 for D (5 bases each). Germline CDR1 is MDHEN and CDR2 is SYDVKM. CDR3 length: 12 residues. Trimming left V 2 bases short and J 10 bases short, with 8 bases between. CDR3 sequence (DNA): TGTGCCAGCAGTTTAGGGGGAGTGGAGCTGTTTTTT. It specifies CASSLGGVELFF.

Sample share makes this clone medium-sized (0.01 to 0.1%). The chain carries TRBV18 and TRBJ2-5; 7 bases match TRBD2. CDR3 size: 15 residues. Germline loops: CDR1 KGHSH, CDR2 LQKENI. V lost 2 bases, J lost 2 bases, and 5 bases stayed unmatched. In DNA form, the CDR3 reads TGTGCCAGCTCACCATTACCGGGAGGTCAAGAGACCCAGTACTTC. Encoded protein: CASSPLPGGQETQYF.

CDR3: CASTLDSQGEAFF. CDR3 in DNA: TGTGCCAGCACTCTGGACAGCCAAGGTGAAGCTTTCTTT. The chain employs TRBV2 and TRBJ1-1; D perhaps matches TRBD1 (6 bases). Germline lookup yields CDR1 SNHLY and CDR2 FYNNEI. CDR3 length equals 13 residues. The ends were cut back, 7 bases at V and 7 bases at J, with 16 bases in the middle.

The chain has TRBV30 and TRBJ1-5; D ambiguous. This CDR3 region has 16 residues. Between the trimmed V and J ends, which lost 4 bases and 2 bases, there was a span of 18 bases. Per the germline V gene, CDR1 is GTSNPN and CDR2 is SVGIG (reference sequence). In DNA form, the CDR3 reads TGTGCCTGGAATCCCAGGACGGGCACAGGCAATCAGCCCCAGCATTTT. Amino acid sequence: CAWNPRTGTGNQPQHF.

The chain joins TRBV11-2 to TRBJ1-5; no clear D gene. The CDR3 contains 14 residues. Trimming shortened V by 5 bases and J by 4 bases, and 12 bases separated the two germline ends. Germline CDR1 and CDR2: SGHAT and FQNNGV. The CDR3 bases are TGTGCCAGCAGCGCTCCCCCCCTTAATCAGCCCCAGCATTTT. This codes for CASSAPPLNQPQHF.